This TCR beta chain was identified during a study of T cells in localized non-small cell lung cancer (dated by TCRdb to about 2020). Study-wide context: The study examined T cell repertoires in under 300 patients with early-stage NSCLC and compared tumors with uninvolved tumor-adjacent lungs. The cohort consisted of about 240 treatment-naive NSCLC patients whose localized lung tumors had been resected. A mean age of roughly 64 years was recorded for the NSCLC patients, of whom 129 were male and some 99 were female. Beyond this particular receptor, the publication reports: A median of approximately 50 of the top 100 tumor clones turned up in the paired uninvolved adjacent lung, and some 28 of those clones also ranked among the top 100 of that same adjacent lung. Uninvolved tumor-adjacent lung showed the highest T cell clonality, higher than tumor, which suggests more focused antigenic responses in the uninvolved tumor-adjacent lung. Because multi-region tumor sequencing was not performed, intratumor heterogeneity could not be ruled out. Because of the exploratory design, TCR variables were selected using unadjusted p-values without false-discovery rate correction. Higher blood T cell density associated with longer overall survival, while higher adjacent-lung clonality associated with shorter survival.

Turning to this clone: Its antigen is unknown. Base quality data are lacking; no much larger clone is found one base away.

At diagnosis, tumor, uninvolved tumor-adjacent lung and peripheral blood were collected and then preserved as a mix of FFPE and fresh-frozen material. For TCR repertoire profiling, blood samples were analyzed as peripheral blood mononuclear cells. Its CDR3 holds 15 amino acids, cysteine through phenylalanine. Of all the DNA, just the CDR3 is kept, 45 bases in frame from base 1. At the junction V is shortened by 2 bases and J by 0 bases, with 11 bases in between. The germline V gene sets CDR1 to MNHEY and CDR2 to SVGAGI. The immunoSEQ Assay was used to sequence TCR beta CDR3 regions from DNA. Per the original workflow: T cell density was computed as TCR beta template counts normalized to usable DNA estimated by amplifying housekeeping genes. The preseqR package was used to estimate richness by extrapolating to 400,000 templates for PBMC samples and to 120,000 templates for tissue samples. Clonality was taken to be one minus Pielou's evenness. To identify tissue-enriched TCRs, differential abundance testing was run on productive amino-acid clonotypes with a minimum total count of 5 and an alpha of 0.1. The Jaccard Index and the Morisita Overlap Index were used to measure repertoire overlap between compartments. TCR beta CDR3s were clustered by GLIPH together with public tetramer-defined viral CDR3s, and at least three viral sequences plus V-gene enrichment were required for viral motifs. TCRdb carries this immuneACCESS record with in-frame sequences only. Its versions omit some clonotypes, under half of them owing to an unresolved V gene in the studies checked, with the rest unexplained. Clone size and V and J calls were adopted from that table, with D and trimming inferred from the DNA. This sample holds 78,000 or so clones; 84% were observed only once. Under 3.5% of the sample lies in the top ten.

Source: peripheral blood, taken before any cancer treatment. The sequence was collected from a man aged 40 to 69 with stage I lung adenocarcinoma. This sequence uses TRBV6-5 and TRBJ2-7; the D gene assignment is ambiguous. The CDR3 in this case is CASSYPQRSSYEQYF. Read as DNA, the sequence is TGTGCCAGCAGTTACCCACAGAGGAGCTCCTACGAGCAGTACTTC.